Reported below is one T cell receptor beta chain. It lacks a known antigen. Base qualities are not provided; no much larger clone lies one nucleotide away. The CDR3 regions of human TCRbeta chains were analyzed by immunosequencing. As for how the authors treated the data: Repertoire TCRs were matched against a reference library of SARS-CoV-2-specific TCRs generated with the MIRA antigen-specificity platform. Breadth meant the fraction of unique TCRs that were SARS-CoV-2-associated, whereas depth meant the fraction of total T cells that were SARS-CoV-2-associated. Using the MIRA data, each spike-specific TCR was mapped to the spike region that the TCR reacts to and placed in a CD4 or CD8 class. Log10-transformed breadth and depth values were compared by one-way ANOVA with Sidak's multiple comparisons tests. In its TCRdb copy, this immuneACCESS table keeps in-frame sequences only and misses some clones. Where compared with another copy, unresolved V genes explain less than half of these, and the others have no known cause. That table furnishes V, J and clone size, whereas the DNA furnished D and trimming. The sample table contains over 45,000 clones; only one count was recorded for 75% to 90% of them. In total, the top ten clones hold roughly 20% of the sample.

The sample is drawn from a study of T cell responses to AZD1222 COVID-19 vaccine (dated by TCRdb to 2020 to 2022). Concerning the study at large: TCR sequencing covered some 240 trial participants: 207 given two doses of AZD1222 and 26 given two doses of MenACWY control vaccine. Trial participants were enrolled into age subgroups of 18-55, 56-69 and 70-plus years, which contained approximately 150, 28 and 58 TCR-sequenced participants, respectively.

V trim: 4 bases; J trim: 8 bases; unmatched bases: 7. In the germline V gene (reference sequence), CDR1 corresponds to GTSNPN and CDR2 to SVGIG. Measured from the cysteine to the phenylalanine, the CDR3 is 14 residues long. Of the read, only the CDR3 DNA is kept; its 42 bases are in frame from base 1. The full study reports these points: Participants were mostly white British, with more females than males. The authors suggested clonal diversity may have been underestimated. Nearly half of unique spike-specific TCRs reportedly recognized epitopes outside regions mutated in the B.1.351 and B.1.1.7 variants. The 56-69-year group was small, and its depth increase did not reach significance, likely because of low power. Because no day 14 peak-response samples were available, repertoires were characterized only after the peak T cell response. Conclusions about previously exposed vaccinees were limited because only six AZD1222 recipients were SARS-CoV-2 seropositive at baseline. Spike-specific TCR breadth and depth rose significantly after two AZD1222 doses compared with day 0 and with MenACWY recipients. The vaccine-associated CD4 TCRs covered the entire spike protein, and the dominant responses fell in regions 160-218 and 743-854.

Reading the label with the study, this specimen's time point is: baseline before first vaccination. What this sample's treatment or condition label stands for: meningococcal conjugate vaccine given as trial control. Vaccinee samples were obtained from the UK trials COV001 and COV002, which included a single-blind randomized controlled phase 2/3 trial of AZD1222 (ChAdOx1 nCoV-19) in healthy adults. Trial participant PBMC samples were collected at day 0 and day 28 after the second dose for TCRbeta chain sequencing. This sequence uses TRBV30 and TRBJ2-1, and 11 junction bases match TRBD1. This receptor was identified in an adult in good health. The sample was peripheral blood, taken on day 0 of MenACWY control vaccination. The nucleotide sequence reads TGTGCCTGGACCCTCGGACAGGGGGCGGATGAGCAGTTCTTC. Its product reads: CAWTLGQGADEQFF.